Below, 11 T cell receptor beta chains from the same sample are listed, as sequenced in a study of blood T cell repertoires in COVID-19. Clones were read by immunoSEQ multiplex PCR, and TCRdb kept only the in-frame ones, dropping some. The sample contains tens of thousands of clones, 87% of which appear only once. Sequenced: peripheral blood. These receptors originate from a man in his fifties or sixties with acute or convalescent COVID-19.

The V call is TRBV11-2, the J call TRBJ2-7, with D perhaps matching TRBD1 (6 bases). The CDR3 sequence is 16 residues long. CDR1 is SGHAT and CDR2 is FQNNGV in the germline V gene. Trimming shortened V by 3 bases and J by 5 bases, and 20 bases separated the two germline ends. CDR3 residues: CASSFLLQGYADEQYF. CDR3 nucleotide sequence: TGTGCCAGCAGCTTTCTCTTACAGGGATATGCGGACGAGCAGTACTTC.

The chain couples TRBV6-1 to TRBJ2-1; 7 bases map to TRBD1. The CDR3 loop spans 16 amino acids. V lost 0 bases and J lost 6; bases outside the gene matches: 8. Germline V CDR1 and CDR2: MNHNS, SASEGT. CDR3 sequence reads: CASSEAASYRGNEQFF. The CDR3 coding sequence is TGTGCCAGCAGTGAAGCTGCAAGTTACAGGGGCAATGAGCAGTTCTTC.

The J gene is TRBJ2-3, the V gene TRBV19; D gene unclear. The V and J ends lost 6 bases and 1 base respectively, with 17 bases between them. The CDR3 contains 16 residues. Germline V gene sequence: CDR1 LNHDA, CDR2 SQIVND (reference sequence). CDR3 amino acids: CASSTSSLFGTDTQYF. CDR3 coding DNA: TGTGCCAGTAGCACATCTTCCCTTTTTGGCACAGATACGCAGTATTTT.

The chain couples TRBV19 to TRBJ1-5; 7 bases match TRBD1. The CDR3 is made up of 13 amino acids. Germline trimming cut 6 bases from V and 2 bases from J; bases unmatched to any gene: 1. CDR1 is LNHDA, CDR2 SQIVND, per germline (reference sequence). CDR3 protein: CASRQGGNQPQHF. The CDR3 DNA sequence: TGTGCCAGTAGGCAGGGGGGCAATCAGCCCCAGCATTTT.

The chain combines TRBV3-1 (or the pseudogene TRBV3-2) with TRBJ1-1, with D perhaps matching TRBD1 (6 bases). Germline V gene sequence: CDR1 LGHDT, CDR2 YNNKEL (reference sequence). V was shortened by 0 bases and J by 4 bases, with 12 bases between the two germline ends. CDR3 length: 15 amino acids. In DNA, the CDR3 is TGTGCCAGCAGCCAAGAATCCCAGGGGACCACTGAAGCTTTCTTT. It is translated as CASSQESQGTTEAFF.

This clone has only one observation. The CDR3 spells CASSIQIANYGYTF. The CDR3 nucleotides are TGTGCCAGTAGTATACAAATAGCTAACTATGGCTACACCTTC. The V and J genes are TRBV19 and TRBJ1-2; D unclear. Trimming removed 2 bases at V and 0 bases at J, with 7 bases between. CDR1 is LNHDA and CDR2 is SQIVND in the germline V gene (reference sequence). This CDR3 spans 14 amino acids. Full variable domain (remainder filled in from reference TRBV19 and TRBJ1-2): DGGITQSPKYLFRKEGQNVTLSCEQNLNHDAMYWYRQDPGQGLRLIYYSQIVNDFQKGDIAEGYSVSREKKESFPLTVTSAQKNPTAFYLCASSIQIANYGYTFGSGTRLTVV.

The chain employs TRBV27 and TRBJ2-7, with D possibly matching TRBD2 (5 bases). This CDR3 comprises 14 residues. V was clipped by 6 bases and J by 2 bases, with 14 bases between them. Looked up from germline, CDR1 is MNHEY and CDR2 is SMNVEV (reference sequence). The CDR3 nucleotides read TGTGCCAGCAGCCCCTGGATCGGGGCCTACGAGCAGTACTTC. Encoded protein: CASSPWIGAYEQYF.

The chain links TRBV19 to TRBJ2-3; maybe TRBD2 (5 bases). The V end was cut by 6 bases, the J end by 2 bases, with 9 bases between. Germline V lookup: CDR1 LNHDA, CDR2 SQIVND (reference sequence). The CDR3 sequence is 13 residues long. In DNA form, the CDR3 reads TGTGCCAGTAGCACTAGAGTCACAGATACGCAGTATTTT. It yields the protein CASSTRVTDTQYF.

This rearrangement joins TRBV29-1 to TRBJ1-2, with a possible D match to TRBD1 (5 bases). V gave up 6 bases and J gave up 0 bases, with 14 bases separating them. Germline lookup yields CDR1 SQVTM and CDR2 ANQGSEA. The CDR3 is made up of 14 amino acids. CDR3 region: CSVVNRQPNYGYTF. The CDR3 bases are TGCAGCGTCGTCAACAGGCAACCTAACTATGGCTACACCTTC.

The rearrangement uses TRBV10-1 and TRBJ1-2; D is perhaps TRBD1 (6 bases). Germline V lookup: CDR1 WNHNN, CDR2 SYGVQD (reference sequence). The length of the CDR3 is 13 residues. V lost 2 bases and J 5 bases, leaving 9 bases between the germline ends. The chain's CDR3 is CASSENTGYGYTF. CDR3 in DNA: TGCGCCAGCAGTGAGAATACAGGGTATGGCTACACCTTC.

J is TRBJ1-3 and V is TRBV7-2; TRBD1 is a possible D gene (5 bases). CDR3 size: 18 residues. Trimming shortened V by 4 bases and J by 1 base, and 20 bases separated the two germline ends. In germline, CDR1 is SGHTA, CDR2 FQGNSA. In DNA, the CDR3 is TGTGCCAGCAGCTCCCCCCGTAGGGGCGCGGCGTCTGGAAACACCATATATTTT. Translated, it gives CASSSPRRGAASGNTIYF.